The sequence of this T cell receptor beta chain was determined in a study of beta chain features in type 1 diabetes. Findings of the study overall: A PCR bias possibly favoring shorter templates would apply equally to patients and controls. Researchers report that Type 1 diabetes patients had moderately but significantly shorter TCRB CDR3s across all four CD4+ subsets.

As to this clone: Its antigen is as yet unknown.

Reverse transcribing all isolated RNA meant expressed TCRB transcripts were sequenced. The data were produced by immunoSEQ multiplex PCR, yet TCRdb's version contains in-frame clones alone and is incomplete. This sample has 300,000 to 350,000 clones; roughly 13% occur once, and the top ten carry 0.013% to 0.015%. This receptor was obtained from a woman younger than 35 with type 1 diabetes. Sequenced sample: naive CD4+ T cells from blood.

The CDR3 spells CASSPWDSAGYNEQFF. In DNA form, the CDR3 reads TGTGCCAGTAGTCCCTGGGACTCCGCTGGGTACAATGAGCAGTTCTTC. The chain is built from TRBV19 and TRBJ2-1; D perhaps matches TRBD2 (6 bases). V lost 5 bases to trimming and J lost 4 bases, with 18 bases between them. CDR1 LNHDA and CDR2 SQIVND come from the germline V gene (reference sequence). This CDR3 is 16 amino acids long. Full variable domain (missing parts from reference TRBV19 and TRBJ2-1): DGGITQSPKYLFRKEGQNVTLSCEQNLNHDAMYWYRQDPGQGLRLIYYSQIVNDFQKGDIAEGYSVSREKKESFPLTVTSAQKNPTAFYLCASSPWDSAGYNEQFFGPGTRLTVL.